The T cell receptor (beta chain) under discussion was sequenced for a study of cytomegalovirus exposure and HLA in healthy donors. This CDR3 is built from 15 residues. Between the trimmed V and J ends, which lost 4 bases and 3 bases, there was a span of 19 bases. Germline lookup yields CDR1 GTSNPN and CDR2 SVGIG (reference sequence). In the PCR, 60 Vbeta and 13 Jbeta primers were used. Data came from immunoSEQ multiplex PCR; TCRdb stores just in-frame clones and leaves some out. The repertoire holds 200,000 to 250,000 clones, with less than 85% as singletons. The sequencing input was PBMCs. This TCR came from a young man in good health and CMV-seronegative. The J gene is TRBJ2-7, the V gene TRBV30, with D possibly being TRBD2 (6 bases). The CDR3 spells CAWTAQLAGFYEQYF. CDR3 DNA: TGTGCCTGGACTGCCCAACTAGCAGGGTTCTACGAGCAGTACTTC. Using reference TRBV30 and TRBJ2-7 for the parts outside the CDR3, the full variable domain is SQTIHQWPATLVQPVGSPLSLECTVEGTSNPNLYWYRQAAGRGLQLLFYSVGIGQISSEVPQNLSASRPQDRQFILSSKKLLLSDSGFYLCAWTAQLAGFYEQYFGPGTRLTVT.